The 16 T cell receptor beta chains in this list originate from one sample, sequenced in a study of blood T cell repertoires in COVID-19. Method: immunoSEQ multiplex PCR; TCRdb's copy keeps in-frame clones and lacks some. Found here are over 300,000 clones, 88% of them singletons; the top ten hold approximately 1%. The material sequenced was PBMCs or T cells enriched from blood (not recorded which). The receptors derive from a woman in her thirties with acute COVID-19.

The V gene is TRBV2, the J gene TRBJ2-5, with D maybe TRBD2 (6 bases). This CDR3 is built from 13 residues. Germline V gene data show CDR1 as SNHLY and CDR2 as FYNNEI. With 6 bases removed from V and 0 bases from J, the gap between germline ends came to 8 bases. The DNA of the CDR3 is TGTGCCAGCAGGGGGGACTACCAAGAGACCCAGTACTTC. As protein: CASRGDYQETQYF.

This clone was seen once. This chain uses TRBV6-5 with TRBJ1-2; TRBD1 matches at 7 bases. This CDR3 is built from 14 residues. With 5 bases clipped from V and 4 bases from J, the junction kept 7 bases outside the gene matches. Germline loops: CDR1 MNHEY, CDR2 SVGAGI. The CDR3 DNA sequence: TGTGCCAGCAGTAATTACGGACAGGTCTATGGCTACACCTTC. Translated, it gives CASSNYGQVYGYTF.

The J gene is TRBJ2-7, the V gene TRBV6-5; 10 bases map to TRBD1. CDR3 length: 15 residues. After removal of 4 bases from V and 5 bases from J, the junction contained 8 bases not matched to a gene. Looked up from germline, CDR1 is MNHEY and CDR2 is SVGAGI. The CDR3 protein is CASSSPGQGSNEQYF. As DNA, the CDR3 is TGTGCCAGCAGTTCACCGGGACAGGGGTCAAACGAGCAGTACTTC.

This clone showed up just once. The chain has TRBV2 and TRBJ1-6, with 9 bases aligning to TRBD1. Germline CDR1 is SNHLY and CDR2 is FYNNEI. V dropped 6 bases and J dropped 14; count of bases not matched to a gene: 8. There are 13 residues in the CDR3. CDR3 nucleotides: TGTGCCAGCAGCTACAGGGGGCGCGAAGCCCTCCACTTT. Amino acids: CASSYRGREALHF.

The rearrangement links TRBV7-2 to TRBJ1-1; no clear D. The CDR3 length is 16 residues. Trimming stripped 0 bases from V and 0 bases from J, with 11 bases between. In germline, CDR1 is SGHTA, CDR2 FQGNSA. The CDR3 is CASSLAQRNMNTEAFF. CDR3 nucleotide sequence: TGTGCCAGCAGCTTAGCCCAGCGCAATATGAACACTGAAGCTTTCTTT.

The chain employs TRBV13 and TRBJ2-7, with 10 bases fitting TRBD2. CDR3 length equals 18 residues. Per the germline V gene, CDR1 is PRHDT and CDR2 is FYEKMQ (reference sequence). Losses at the gene ends were 1 base for V and 7 bases for J; bases not matched to a gene: 16. CDR3 DNA: TGTGCCAGCAGCTTAGTGGGTCCTTGGACTAGCGGTTCGGGGGAGCAGTACTTC. This encodes CASSLVGPWTSGSGEQYF.

The chain recombines TRBV2 with TRBJ2-2; D gene uncertain. V gave up 5 bases and J gave up 7 bases, with 11 bases separating them. Per the germline V gene, CDR1 is SNHLY and CDR2 is FYNNEI. The CDR3 contains 13 residues. CDR3 DNA sequence: TGTGCCAGCAGTCCTCTCAGAGGCGGGGAGCTGTTTTTT. Protein sequence: CASSPLRGGELFF.

The chain employs TRBV19 and TRBJ2-3, with D unclear. The V gene's germline CDR1 is LNHDA and CDR2 SQIVND (reference sequence). The V end lost 6 bases, the J end lost 4 bases, and 14 bases lay between the germline ends. The CDR3 contains 14 residues. CDR3 loop: CASSGGTWPDTQYF. The CDR3 DNA reads as TGTGCCAGTAGCGGCGGAACTTGGCCAGATACGCAGTATTTT.

The chain employs TRBV5-1 and TRBJ2-3; 14 bases are shared with TRBD2. The CDR3 totals 17 residues. V dropped 5 bases and J dropped 5; count of bases not matched to a gene: 10. Germline CDR1 and CDR2: SGHRS and YFSETQ. The CDR3 nucleotides are TGCGCCAGCAGGGTTGGACTAGCGGGGGGCCGTGGAGATACGCAGTATTTT. This codes for CASRVGLAGGRGDTQYF. Filled out from reference TRBV5-1 and TRBJ2-3, the complete variable domain reads KAGVTQTPRYLIKTRGQQVTLSCSPISGHRSVSWYQQTPGQGLQFLFEYFSETQRNKGNFPGRFSGRQFSNSRSEMNVSTLELGDSALYLCASRVGLAGGRGDTQYFGPGTRLTVL.

The genes are TRBV9 and TRBJ2-7; the D gene is possibly TRBD1 (5 bases). Germline CDR1 reads SGDLS; CDR2 reads YYNGEE. The CDR3 has 14 residues. The ends were cut back, 2 bases at V and 1 base at J, with 10 bases in the middle. CDR3 in amino acids: CASSVLDRSYEQYF. CDR3 bases: TGTGCCAGCAGCGTCCTCGACAGATCCTACGAGCAGTACTTC.

V usage is TRBV3-1 (or the pseudogene TRBV3-2) and J usage is TRBJ2-7; tentative D call: TRBD1 (5 bases). CDR1 is LGHDT, CDR2 YNNKEL, per germline (reference sequence). V dropped 6 bases and J dropped 0 bases, with 15 bases sitting between them. This CDR3 comprises 15 residues. CDR3 sequence reads: CASRHDSRPSYEQYF. The DNA of the CDR3 is TGTGCCAGCAGACACGACAGCCGACCCTCCTACGAGCAGTACTTC.

This clone was seen more than once but under ten times. The gene calls are TRBV6-6 and TRBJ2-3; D remains unclear. Germline V gene sequence: CDR1 MNHNY, CDR2 SVGAGI (reference sequence). The CDR3 is made up of 14 amino acids. The ends were cut back, 6 bases at V and 2 bases at J, with 12 bases in the middle. The CDR3: CASRSSFSTDTQYF. CDR3 DNA: TGTGCCAGCAGATCTAGTTTTTCCACAGATACGCAGTATTTT.

The genes are TRBV6-1 and TRBJ1-4, with a tentative D call TRBD1 (6 bases). There are 16 residues in the CDR3. Germline V lookup: CDR1 MNHNS, CDR2 SASEGT. Trimming pared 4 bases from V and 5 bases from J, leaving 17 bases between. In nucleotides, the CDR3 is TGTGCCAGCAGTGCTAGGGGGACATTCCAAAATGAAAAACTGTTTTTT. It encodes CASSARGTFQNEKLFF.

V usage is TRBV5-1 and J usage is TRBJ2-3; possible D gene TRBD2, 7 bases. This CDR3 comprises 17 residues. Germline values: CDR1 SGHRS, CDR2 YFSETQ. The V end lost 4 bases, the J end lost 2 bases, and 20 bases lay between the germline ends. CDR3 sequence (DNA): TGCGCCAGCAGCCCCGACTTGGCGGGGGCCTACACAGATACGCAGTATTTT. It translates to CASSPDLAGAYTDTQYF.

The chain is built from TRBV12-3 or TRBV12-4 and TRBJ1-1; D unresolved. The CDR3 spans 12 residues. V was pared by 3 bases and J by 4 bases, with 6 bases between. Written as DNA, the CDR3 is TGTGCCAGCAGTTTCGGGGTCACTGAAGCTTTCTTT. Encoded protein: CASSFGVTEAFF.

The chain combines TRBV7-2 with TRBJ2-1; 7 positions agree with TRBD2. This CDR3 has 15 residues. Germline V gives CDR1 SGHTA, CDR2 FQGNSA. Unmatched junction bases numbered 4, after V lost 2 bases and J lost 3 bases. The CDR3 nucleotides are TGTGCCAGCAGCTTAAGTGGGACTATCTACAATGAGCAGTTCTTC. This encodes CASSLSGTIYNEQFF.